This TCR beta chain emerged from a study of cytomegalovirus exposure and HLA in healthy donors. Study-wide results and limits: The authors listed 150 to 200 TCR beta chains as cytomegalovirus-associated. A missense DCLRE1C variant was associated with V- and J-gene trimming of TCR beta chains in a later analysis, and an independent cohort replicated the association.

Concerning this clone: Its specificity is unknown.

PCR primers comprised 60 Vbeta and 13 Jbeta primers. Repertoires were generated with immunoSEQ multiplex PCR, while TCRdb's copy carries only in-frame clones and drops some. The repertoire holds 120,000 to 150,000 clones, about three quarters seen once, with about 2% in the top ten. CDR1 is SGHKS and CDR2 is YYEKEE in the germline V gene (reference sequence). The CDR3 spans 17 residues. V dropped 3 bases and J dropped 4; count of bases not matched to a gene: 8. Sequencing was performed on PBMCs. The chain carries TRBV5-5 and TRBJ2-3; 13 bases are shared with TRBD2. The TCR comes from a man aged 40-49 years in good health and CMV-seronegative. The CDR3 loop is CASSSLRTSGRPDTQYF. In DNA form, the CDR3 reads TGTGCCAGCAGCTCCCTAAGGACTAGCGGGAGACCAGATACGCAGTATTTT.